This TCR beta chain was retrieved from a study of preoperative IRX-2 immunotherapy in early breast cancer. The junction had 7 bases not matched to a gene; V was cut back by 4 bases and J by 2 bases. Germline loops: CDR1 MNHNS, CDR2 SASEGT. The CDR3 is made up of 16 amino acids. Treatment reported: preoperative locoregional IRX-2 cytokine immunotherapy. This phase Ib study tested locoregional IRX-2 cytokine immunotherapy given before surgery. Assay: immunoSEQ multiplex PCR; the TCRdb copy retains only in-frame clones and omits some. The data contain around 35,000 clones, 90% to 95% of them seen just once; the ten biggest clones take up around 6%.

The clonotype comes from a human donor with breast cancer. This sample was taken from a patient treated with IRX-2 immunotherapy. The chain couples TRBV6-1 to TRBJ2-3; 9 nucleotides line up with TRBD2. In nucleotides, the CDR3 is TGTGCCAGCAGTGCGATAGCGGGGGCGTACACAGATACGCAGTATTTT. Translating it yields CASSAIAGAYTDTQYF.